The 2 T cell receptor beta chains given below trace back to one sample, sequenced in a study of T cells expressing NK-cell markers (TCRdb year 2020). Receptors were amplified or captured by 5' RACE. The data were produced on an Illumina HiSeq 2000. Reads reprocessed by TCRdb are summarized as one entry per CDR3 protein sequence, and DNA is absent. The sample table on file contains roughly 450,000 distinct CDR3 sequences. The ten top clones hold roughly 1.4% of the sample. Sequenced sample: blood T cells: a sorted CD56 or NKG2C T cell subset, CD4+ or CD8+ T cells, or bulk PBMC T cells (not recorded which). These receptors all come from a woman aged 50 to 60 in good health. Donor details come from another sample of the same person, matched by shared clones.

CDR3 loop: CASSLGLVNFDTQYF. The V and J genes are TRBV12-3 or TRBV12-4 and TRBJ2-3; the D call from TCRdb, TRBD2, cannot be confirmed without DNA. There are 15 residues in the CDR3.

The chain couples TRBV28 to TRBJ2-3; TCRdb designates TRBD2, a call that cannot be tested without DNA. Germline V CDR1 and CDR2: MDHEN, SYDVKM. This CDR3 comprises 16 residues. The CDR3 loop reads CASSARTSREGNTQYF.